This entry lists 18 T cell receptor beta chains sequenced from one sample in a study of cytomegalovirus exposure and HLA in healthy donors. The PCR used 60 Vbeta and 13 Jbeta primers. Profiled with immunoSEQ multiplex PCR; TCRdb holds only in-frame clones, not every one. The repertoire holds about 190,000 clones, around 86% seen once, with around 1.4% in the top ten. Sequenced sample: PBMCs. These receptors all stem from a man aged 25 to 45 in good health and CMV-seronegative.

The genes are TRBV10-3 and TRBJ2-1; no clear D. Germline assignment: CDR1 ENHRY and CDR2 SYGVKD. With 2 bases removed from V and 7 bases from J, the gap between germline ends came to 6 bases. There are 12 residues in the CDR3. This CDR3 is CAISELLNEQFF. The CDR3 DNA reads TGTGCCATCAGTGAGCTACTAAATGAGCAGTTCTTC.

This rearrangement joins TRBV6-1 to TRBJ2-1, with 8 nucleotides matching TRBD2. The germline gives CDR1 MNHNS, CDR2 SASEGT. The V and J ends lost 4 bases and 2 bases, in that order; junction bases with no gene match: 10. The CDR3 spans 17 residues. The chain's CDR3 is CASSAKGSGGPYNEQFF. Written as DNA, the CDR3 is TGTGCCAGCAGTGCGAAGGGGAGCGGGGGACCCTACAATGAGCAGTTCTTC.

The chain combines TRBV19 with TRBJ1-5; no firm D call. Germline CDR1 and CDR2: LNHDA and SQIVND (reference sequence). Trimming stripped 7 bases from V and 5 bases from J, with 12 bases between. This CDR3 contains 13 residues. DNA for the CDR3: TGTGCCAGTACGCAGGCTCGGTATCAGCCCCAGCATTTT. Translated: CASTQARYQPQHF.

This chain links TRBV5-1 with TRBJ2-7, with 10 bases matching TRBD1. This CDR3 has 16 residues. The V segment lost 4 bases and the J segment 3 bases; nucleotides outside the gene matches: 10. The germline gives CDR1 SGHRS, CDR2 YFSETQ. CDR3 sequence (DNA): TGCGCCAGCAGCAACCCGGACAGGGGGACGAACTACGAGCAGTACTTC. This gives the protein CASSNPDRGTNYEQYF.

The chain joins TRBV19 to TRBJ2-7; D might be TRBD1 (5 bases). The CDR3 spans 13 residues. The V and J ends lost 11 bases and 4 bases respectively, with 18 bases between them. Germline CDR1 LNHDA, CDR2 SQIVND (reference sequence). The CDR3 loop reads CAVEGQGTYEQYF. The CDR3 DNA sequence: TGTGCCGTAGAAGGGCAGGGAACATACGAGCAGTACTTC.

This CDR3 is CASSWDSNYNEQFF. In nucleotides, the CDR3 is TGTGCCAGCAGCTGGGACAGTAACTACAATGAGCAGTTCTTC. The chain combines TRBV2 with TRBJ2-1; 7 bases fit TRBD1. Looked up from germline, CDR1 is SNHLY and CDR2 is FYNNEI. The CDR3 runs 14 residues. The ends lost 6 bases at V and 3 bases at J; junction bases unmatched: 5.

The chain has TRBV4-1 and TRBJ2-4; the match to TRBD2 covers 7 bases. Trimming cost V 1 base and J 5 bases; bases outside gene matches: 2. The CDR3 contains 14 residues. In germline, CDR1 is MGHRA, CDR2 YSYEKL. In nucleotides, the CDR3 is TGCGCCAGCAGCCAAGCGGCGGGAGAAAACATTCAGTACTTC. Its protein is CASSQAAGENIQYF.

J is TRBJ2-1 and V is TRBV4-1; D is unresolved. The CDR3 length is 13 residues. Trimming removed 0 bases from V and 3 bases from J, with 3 bases in between. Germline-derived CDR1 and CDR2 are MGHRA and YSYEKL. CDR3 in DNA: TGCGCCAGCAGCCAAGACTACTACAATGAGCAGTTCTTC. The encoded protein is CASSQDYYNEQFF.

This rearrangement joins TRBV2 to TRBJ2-2; the match to TRBD2 covers 15 bases. In germline, CDR1 is SNHLY, CDR2 FYNNEI. CDR3 length: 18 residues. V was clipped by 6 bases and J by 4 bases; unmatched bases: 9. In DNA, the CDR3 is TGTGCCAGCAGACAAACGGGACTAGCGGGGGGATCCACCGGGGAGCTGTTTTTT. It specifies CASRQTGLAGGSTGELFF.

The CDR3 spells CASSLGDRVGGTEAFF. In DNA form, the CDR3 reads TGCGCCAGCAGCTTGGGGGACAGGGTAGGGGGCACTGAAGCTTTCTTT. The rearrangement uses TRBV5-1 and TRBJ1-1; 9 bases match TRBD1. Germline CDR1 reads SGHRS; CDR2 reads YFSETQ. The CDR3 loop spans 16 amino acids. The V gene end was trimmed by 0 bases and the J gene end by 4 bases; junction bases not matched to a gene: 7. The full variable domain, in which reference TRBV5-1 and TRBJ1-1 provide the parts outside the CDR3, is KAGVTQTPRYLIKTRGQQVTLSCSPISGHRSVSWYQQTPGQGLQFLFEYFSETQRNKGNFPGRFSGRQFSNSRSEMNVSTLELGDSALYLCASSLGDRVGGTEAFFGQGTRLTVV.

This clone was seen a single time. The chain employs TRBV5-4 and TRBJ2-7; D remains ambiguous. The CDR3 covers 13 residues. Germline assignment: CDR1 SGHNT and CDR2 YYREEE (reference sequence). Deletions cut 0 bases from V and 7 bases from J, with 11 bases between. The CDR3 DNA reads as TGTGCCAGCAGCTTGGGACCCGAACAGGAGCAGTACTTC. It specifies CASSLGPEQEQYF.

The V gene is TRBV2, the J gene TRBJ1-5; D gene unclear. V shed 6 bases and J shed 3 bases, with 9 bases lying between them. Germline CDR1 is SNHLY and CDR2 is FYNNEI. The CDR3 spans 13 residues. The CDR3 here is CASRVENNQPQHF. Written as DNA, the CDR3 is TGTGCCAGCAGGGTGGAGAACAATCAGCCCCAGCATTTT.

This clone was seen a single time. This sequence joins TRBV19 and TRBJ2-2; 8 bases line up with TRBD2. CDR1 is LNHDA, CDR2 SQIVND, per germline (reference sequence). V gave up 6 bases and J gave up 7 bases; unmatched junction bases: 4. This CDR3 spans 13 amino acids. The CDR3 bases are TGTGCCAGTAGCGGGGGGGCCGACGGGGAGCTGTTTTTT. Protein sequence: CASSGGADGELFF.

The chain has TRBV2 and TRBJ2-1; 10 bases fit TRBD1. The length of the CDR3 is 14 residues. V gave up 6 bases and J gave up 3 bases; unmatched junction bases: 2. Germline values: CDR1 SNHLY, CDR2 FYNNEI. The DNA for the CDR3 is TGTGCCAGCAGCGGGGACAGGGGCTACAATGAGCAGTTCTTC. This encodes CASSGDRGYNEQFF.

The chain links TRBV4-3 to TRBJ1-6; a weak D match, TRBD1 (5 bases). The CDR3 length is 17 residues. Germline lookup yields CDR1 LGHNA and CDR2 YSLEER. Trimming took 4 bases from V and 7 from J, leaving 20 bases between them. The CDR3 here is CASSRVLVTEVNSPLHF. For the CDR3, the DNA is TGCGCCAGCAGCCGAGTTTTGGTGACAGAGGTAAATTCACCCCTCCACTTT.

The J gene is TRBJ2-5, the V gene TRBV18, with 7 bases matching TRBD1. There are 13 residues in the CDR3. The germline V gene encodes CDR1 KGHSH and CDR2 LQKENI. V shed 6 bases, J shed 3 bases, and the junction held 4 bases outside the gene matches. In nucleotides, the CDR3 is TGTGCCAGCTCCCCCGGGACAGAAGAGACCCAGTACTTC. Translated: CASSPGTEETQYF.

The chain has TRBV7-8 and TRBJ1-5; 7 bases map to TRBD1. Germline CDR1 and CDR2: SGHVS and FQNEAQ. The junction had 11 bases not matched to a gene; V was cut back by 3 bases and J by 0 bases. The CDR3 runs to 18 residues. The DNA of the CDR3 is TGTGCCAGCAGCTTGGGCAGGGGGACTGCATATAGCAATCAGCCCCAGCATTTT. Translation: CASSLGRGTAYSNQPQHF.

The chain is built from TRBV7-9 and TRBJ1-5, with D possibly being TRBD1 (6 bases). Trimming took 1 base from V and 5 from J, leaving 9 bases between them. Germline V gives CDR1 SEHNR, CDR2 FQNEAQ (reference sequence). The length of the CDR3 is 14 residues. The chain's CDR3 is CASSLEDRYQPQHF. The CDR3 DNA sequence: TGTGCCAGCAGCTTAGAGGACAGATATCAGCCCCAGCATTTT.